These T cell receptor beta chains were read from a single sample in a study of blood T cell repertoires in COVID-19. Assay: immunoSEQ multiplex PCR; the TCRdb copy retains only in-frame clones and omits some. This sample has 150,000 to 200,000 clones, with roughly nine tenths found just once. Source material: peripheral blood. All receptors come from a woman under 40 with active or convalescent COVID-19. CDR3s include the opening cysteine and the closing phenylalanine or tryptophan. Fields, in order: D gene, clone size, V gene, J gene, CDR3 DNA, CDR3 protein. D genes are given only for firm matches. Expanded clones are given a class, and other clones once, few, many or no size at all.

D gene: TRBD2; clone size: many; V gene: TRBV4-1; J gene: TRBJ2-1; CDR3 DNA: TGCGCCAGCAGCAAGGAAGCGGGAGGTAGCAACAATGAGCAGTTCTTC; CDR3 protein: CASSKEAGGSNNEQFF
D gene: -; clone size: -; V gene: TRBV2; J gene: TRBJ1-5; CDR3 DNA: TGTGCCAGCAGCCTGGGAGGGCTGGAGCCCCAGCATTTT; CDR3 protein: CASSLGGLEPQHF
D gene: -; clone size: once; V gene: TRBV6-6; J gene: TRBJ1-2; CDR3 DNA: TGTGCCAGCAGTACCACCGGGACTGGAGGAAACTATGGCTACACCTTC; CDR3 protein: CASSTTGTGGNYGYTF
D gene: TRBD1; clone size: -; V gene: TRBV6-5; J gene: TRBJ2-3; CDR3 DNA: TGTGCCAGCAGGGGCGGACAGGGTGGCCCAGATACGCAGTATTTT; CDR3 protein: CASRGGQGGPDTQYF
D gene: -; clone size: -; V gene: TRBV18; J gene: TRBJ2-7; CDR3 DNA: TGTGCCAGCTCACCACCCGGCGCGGGAACCTCCTACGAGCAGTACTTC; CDR3 protein: CASSPPGAGTSYEQYF
D gene: -; clone size: few; V gene: TRBV10-3; J gene: TRBJ1-2; CDR3 DNA: TGTGCCATCAGTGAGTCCCTTGCGGGGAAGAGGGCCTATGGCTACACCTTC; CDR3 protein: CAISESLAGKRAYGYTF
D gene: TRBD1; clone size: -; V gene: TRBV3-1/TRBV3-2; J gene: TRBJ2-1; CDR3 DNA: TGTGCCAGCAGCCAAGTCACCTCCGGGACAGGATGGGCTGAGCAGTTCTTC; CDR3 protein: CASSQVTSGTGWAEQFF
D gene: TRBD1; clone size: -; V gene: TRBV13; J gene: TRBJ1-1; CDR3 DNA: TGTGCCAGCAGCCCTCGTGACAGGGACATTTTCACTGAAGCTTTCTTT; CDR3 protein: CASSPRDRDIFTEAFF
D gene: -; clone size: -; V gene: TRBV9; J gene: TRBJ1-1; CDR3 DNA: TGTGCCAGTGGCCCCGGGCATGCCATCGGGAAAGCTTTCTTT; CDR3 protein: CASGPGHAIGKAFF
D gene: -; clone size: -; V gene: TRBV6-5; J gene: TRBJ1-2; CDR3 DNA: TGTGCCACCATTTCCTGGACACCTTATGGCTACACCTTC; CDR3 protein: CATISWTPYGYTF
D gene: -; clone size: -; V gene: TRBV5-6; J gene: TRBJ1-1; CDR3 DNA: TGTGCCAGCAGCTTGATCGGTTCTGAAGCTTTCTTT; CDR3 protein: CASSLIGSEAFF
D gene: -; clone size: -; V gene: TRBV7-9; J gene: TRBJ2-3; CDR3 DNA: TGTGCCAGCAGCTCCCCATTAGGAGGGTCAGATACGCAGTATTTT; CDR3 protein: CASSSPLGGSDTQYF
D gene: -; clone size: -; V gene: TRBV7-9; J gene: TRBJ2-3; CDR3 DNA: TGTGCCAGCAGCTGGCTAAGGGGGCGGGGCTCTAGCACAGATACGCAGTATTTT; CDR3 protein: CASSWLRGRGSSTDTQYF
D gene: -; clone size: -; V gene: TRBV7-2; J gene: TRBJ1-1; CDR3 DNA: TGTGCCAGCAGCTTAGTGGGTACGCCGGGTATGAACACTGAAGCTTTCTTT; CDR3 protein: CASSLVGTPGMNTEAFF
D gene: TRBD1; clone size: -; V gene: TRBV11-2; J gene: TRBJ1-4; CDR3 DNA: TGTGCCAGCAGCTTAGGGGACAGGGATAATGAAAAACTGTTTTTT; CDR3 protein: CASSLGDRDNEKLFF
D gene: -; clone size: -; V gene: TRBV7-2; J gene: TRBJ2-7; CDR3 DNA: TGTGCCAGCAGTTCACAGGGCCCGACTCCCTACGAGCAGTACTTC; CDR3 protein: CASSSQGPTPYEQYF
D gene: TRBD1; clone size: -; V gene: TRBV4-1; J gene: TRBJ2-7; CDR3 DNA: TGCGCCAGCAGCCAAGGTACAGGGGGCGCAACCTACGAGCAGTACTTC; CDR3 protein: CASSQGTGGATYEQYF
D gene: -; clone size: -; V gene: TRBV5-1; J gene: TRBJ2-7; CDR3 DNA: TGCGCCAGCAGCTTGAACCCAGGGGCCTACGAGCAGTACTTC; CDR3 protein: CASSLNPGAYEQYF
D gene: -; clone size: -; V gene: TRBV1; J gene: TRBJ2-1; CDR3 DNA: TGCACCAGCAGCCACTGGAGCAAGAGGGGGAGCAATGAGCAGTTCTTC; CDR3 protein: CTSSHWSKRGSNEQFF
D gene: -; clone size: -; V gene: TRBV9; J gene: TRBJ1-1; CDR3 DNA: TGTGCCAGCAGCGCGGAACAGCGGGTCACTGAAGCTTTCTTT; CDR3 protein: CASSAEQRVTEAFF
D gene: -; clone size: -; V gene: TRBV11-2; J gene: TRBJ1-1; CDR3 DNA: TGTGCCAGCAGCTCGGGGTGGACTTCTGAAGCTTTCTTT; CDR3 protein: CASSSGWTSEAFF
D gene: -; clone size: -; V gene: TRBV6-5; J gene: TRBJ1-5; CDR3 DNA: TGTGCCAGCAGACCGGACAGTAGCAATCAGCCCCAGCATTTT; CDR3 protein: CASRPDSSNQPQHF
D gene: -; clone size: -; V gene: TRBV27; J gene: TRBJ2-4; CDR3 DNA: TGTGCCAGCGGTTTTTACAGGAGCGGGGCCAAAAACATTCAGTACTTC; CDR3 protein: CASGFYRSGAKNIQYF
D gene: TRBD1; clone size: -; V gene: TRBV2; J gene: TRBJ2-7; CDR3 DNA: TGTGCCACAAAAATCCGGGACAGGGATTCCTACGAGCAGTACTTC; CDR3 protein: CATKIRDRDSYEQYF
D gene: -; clone size: -; V gene: TRBV28; J gene: TRBJ1-2; CDR3 DNA: TGTGCCAGCAGCCCACCGGGTCCTACTTTC; CDR3 protein: CASSPPGPTF
D gene: -; clone size: -; V gene: TRBV27; J gene: TRBJ1-1; CDR3 DNA: TGTGCCAGCAGTTTAAGGTTTCCGGGGACTGAAGCTTTCTTT; CDR3 protein: CASSLRFPGTEAFF
D gene: -; clone size: -; V gene: TRBV4-1; J gene: TRBJ1-2; CDR3 DNA: TGCGCCAGCAGCCCTGCTGGGCCTCTCCACTATGGCTACACCTTC; CDR3 protein: CASSPAGPLHYGYTF
D gene: -; clone size: -; V gene: TRBV11-1; J gene: TRBJ2-1; CDR3 DNA: TGTGCCAGCAGCTTAGAGGCAGGGGCCTACAATGAGCAGTTCTTC; CDR3 protein: CASSLEAGAYNEQFF
D gene: -; clone size: once; V gene: TRBV3-1/TRBV3-2; J gene: TRBJ2-7; CDR3 DNA: TGTGCCAGCAGCCAAGATTTCGGCGAGCAGTACTTC; CDR3 protein: CASSQDFGEQYF
D gene: -; clone size: once; V gene: TRBV9; J gene: TRBJ2-1; CDR3 DNA: TGTGCCAGCAGTCTTGAAGGGGCGACTTACAATGAGCAGTTCTTC; CDR3 protein: CASSLEGATYNEQFF
D gene: TRBD1; clone size: -; V gene: TRBV2; J gene: TRBJ2-2; CDR3 DNA: TGTGCCAGTCACAGGGGATGGTCACGGAACACCGGGGAGCTGTTTTTT; CDR3 protein: CASHRGWSRNTGELFF
D gene: -; clone size: -; V gene: TRBV6-5; J gene: TRBJ1-4; CDR3 DNA: TGTGCCAGCAGGGATAGGGGTAATGAAAAACTGTTTTTT; CDR3 protein: CASRDRGNEKLFF
D gene: -; clone size: few; V gene: TRBV21-1; J gene: TRBJ1-5; CDR3 DNA: TGTGCCAGCAGCCGGAGGGGCCGGGGTGACAATCAGCCCCAGCATTTT; CDR3 protein: CASSRRGRGDNQPQHF
D gene: TRBD2; clone size: -; V gene: TRBV29-1; J gene: TRBJ2-7; CDR3 DNA: TGCAGCGTTTCTGGGCGGGGGGGCGGCGAGCAGTACTTC; CDR3 protein: CSVSGRGGGEQYF
D gene: TRBD1; clone size: -; V gene: TRBV19; J gene: TRBJ1-1; CDR3 DNA: TGTGCCACGGCGGACAGGGTTGCCACTGAAGCTTTCTTT; CDR3 protein: CATADRVATEAFF
D gene: -; clone size: -; V gene: TRBV5-1; J gene: TRBJ2-1; CDR3 DNA: TGCGCCAGCAGCTTGGTAGTTCCGGTTGATGAGCAGTTCTTC; CDR3 protein: CASSLVVPVDEQFF
D gene: TRBD1; clone size: -; V gene: TRBV19; J gene: TRBJ1-2; CDR3 DNA: TGTGCCAGTAGTCCCGGGACAGGGGACGACACCGCTGGCTACACCTTC; CDR3 protein: CASSPGTGDDTAGYTF
D gene: TRBD1; clone size: -; V gene: TRBV18; J gene: TRBJ2-7; CDR3 DNA: TGTGCCAGCTCACCCCAGGGGGCATCCTACGAGCAGTACTTC; CDR3 protein: CASSPQGASYEQYF
D gene: -; clone size: -; V gene: TRBV9; J gene: TRBJ2-1; CDR3 DNA: TGTGCCAGCAGCGTAGTGGCAGGGTCGTACAATGAGCAGTTCTTC; CDR3 protein: CASSVVAGSYNEQFF
D gene: -; clone size: -; V gene: TRBV10-3; J gene: TRBJ1-2; CDR3 DNA: TGTGCCATCAGTGATAAAGGGGATCTGTGGGGCTACACCTTC; CDR3 protein: CAISDKGDLWGYTF
D gene: -; clone size: -; V gene: TRBV5-1; J gene: TRBJ2-1; CDR3 DNA: TGCGCCAGCAGCTTGGAAGGGGCACAGTTCTTC; CDR3 protein: CASSLEGAQFF
D gene: -; clone size: few; V gene: TRBV4-1; J gene: TRBJ2-7; CDR3 DNA: TGCGCCAGCAGCCAAGAGGGGACATCGACCTACGAGCAGTACTTC; CDR3 protein: CASSQEGTSTYEQYF
D gene: TRBD2; clone size: -; V gene: TRBV6-5; J gene: TRBJ2-1; CDR3 DNA: TGTGCCAGCAGTTTAGCGGGGGCCACGGATGAGCAGTTCTTC; CDR3 protein: CASSLAGATDEQFF
D gene: TRBD1; clone size: -; V gene: TRBV11-2; J gene: TRBJ1-2; CDR3 DNA: TGTGCCAGCAGCGCCAGACGGACAGGGGTTGGGGATGGCTACACCTTC; CDR3 protein: CASSARRTGVGDGYTF
D gene: -; clone size: few; V gene: TRBV3-1/TRBV3-2; J gene: TRBJ1-1; CDR3 DNA: TGTGCCAGCAGCCTCGGTGGGGGGGGCACTGAAGCTTTCTTT; CDR3 protein: CASSLGGGGTEAFF
D gene: TRBD2; clone size: -; V gene: TRBV11-3; J gene: TRBJ2-1; CDR3 DNA: TGTGCCAGCAGCTTAGATGTAAGGACTAGCGGGGCGAATGAGCAGTTCTTC; CDR3 protein: CASSLDVRTSGANEQFF
D gene: -; clone size: -; V gene: TRBV10-1; J gene: TRBJ2-5; CDR3 DNA: TGCGCCAGCAGTGAGTCGATGGCAGGGCGGGAGACCCAGTACTTC; CDR3 protein: CASSESMAGRETQYF
D gene: -; clone size: once; V gene: TRBV19; J gene: TRBJ1-4; CDR3 DNA: TGTGCCAGTAGTAGCAGGGGCCCGGGAGAAAAACTGTTTTTT; CDR3 protein: CASSSRGPGEKLFF
D gene: -; clone size: -; V gene: TRBV18; J gene: TRBJ2-7; CDR3 DNA: TGTGCCAGCTCACTGCGGACAAGGTTGAACTCCTACGAGCAGTACTTC; CDR3 protein: CASSLRTRLNSYEQYF
D gene: TRBD1; clone size: -; V gene: TRBV2; J gene: TRBJ1-1; CDR3 DNA: TGTGCCAGCAGCGCATTCTCCCCAGGGGGGAACACTGAAGCTTTCTTT; CDR3 protein: CASSAFSPGGNTEAFF
D gene: TRBD2; clone size: -; V gene: TRBV6-6; J gene: TRBJ2-1; CDR3 DNA: TGTGCCAGCAGTCTCCGGACTAGCGGGAATGAGCAGTTCTTC; CDR3 protein: CASSLRTSGNEQFF
D gene: -; clone size: -; V gene: TRBV3-1/TRBV3-2; J gene: TRBJ1-1; CDR3 DNA: TGTGCCAGCCGCCTAAAAGGGGAGGCATTCTTT; CDR3 protein: CASRLKGEAFF
D gene: TRBD2; clone size: -; V gene: TRBV5-1; J gene: TRBJ2-7; CDR3 DNA: TGCGCCAGCAGCTTCCCCCTCCGGACTAGCGGGGGAAATAATTTCTACGAGCAGTACTTC; CDR3 protein: CASSFPLRTSGGNNFYEQYF
D gene: TRBD1; clone size: -; V gene: TRBV24-1; J gene: TRBJ2-5; CDR3 DNA: TGTGCCACCAGTGATTCGACAGGGGGAAAGAAGACCCAGTACTTC; CDR3 protein: CATSDSTGGKKTQYF
D gene: -; clone size: -; V gene: TRBV20-1; J gene: TRBJ2-7; CDR3 DNA: TGCAGTGCTAGTCCGAAGCCGTCCTACGAGCAGTACTTC; CDR3 protein: CSASPKPSYEQYF
D gene: -; clone size: few; V gene: TRBV20-1; J gene: TRBJ1-2; CDR3 DNA: TGCAGTGGATGGAGGGACGGAGGCTACACCTTC; CDR3 protein: CSGWRDGGYTF
D gene: TRBD2; clone size: -; V gene: TRBV2; J gene: TRBJ2-1; CDR3 DNA: TGTGCCAGCAGGGTAGGGACTAGCGGCTACAATGAGCAGTTCTTC; CDR3 protein: CASRVGTSGYNEQFF
D gene: TRBD1; clone size: -; V gene: TRBV28; J gene: TRBJ2-7; CDR3 DNA: TGTGCCAGCAGTTTATCCGCCATTTTGGACAGGGGGGACGAGCAGTACTTC; CDR3 protein: CASSLSAILDRGDEQYF
D gene: TRBD1; clone size: -; V gene: TRBV27; J gene: TRBJ2-1; CDR3 DNA: TGTGCCAGCAGTGCGCGACAGGGTAGGAATGAGCAGTTCTTC; CDR3 protein: CASSARQGRNEQFF
D gene: TRBD1; clone size: -; V gene: TRBV5-1; J gene: TRBJ2-5; CDR3 DNA: TGCGCCAGCAGCCCTCGTTCCGACAGGGCAGAGACCCAGTACTTC; CDR3 protein: CASSPRSDRAETQYF